This entry features one T cell receptor (beta chain) sequence. Its matching antigen is unknown. This sample stems from a study of T cells in Graves' hyperthyroidism and ophthalmopathy. Findings and caveats of the study: Blood also contained most expanded thyroid clonotypes above 0.001. Ophthalmopathy got predicted by the model a median 6.5 months before its onset.

V lost 5 bases, J lost 10 bases, and 15 bases lay in between. The CDR3 has 13 amino acids. Germline CDR1 is SGHVS and CDR2 is FNYEAQ. What was amplified from RNA transcripts were TCR beta CDR3 regions. Primed by the HTBI set, a first-round RT-PCR was run on the TCR CDR3. Each CDR3 protein gets one entry after TCRdb re-called the multiplex PCR reads with MiXCR. The repertoire holds roughly 630,000 distinct CDR3 sequences, with 15% to 18% as singletons. An absence of ophthalmopathy progression within 18 months meant stable Graves' hyperthyroidism. Among the patients, aged 18 to 65, hyperthyroidism was newly diagnosed and had lasted under 2 months.

This receptor was obtained from a woman younger than 45 with Graves' hyperthyroidism. The material sequenced was blood. The rearrangement uses TRBV7-6 and TRBJ2-1; D gene ambiguous. This CDR3 is CASSLPLVGEQFF. The CDR3 coding sequence is TGTGCCAGCAGCCTGCCTCTGGTCGGGGAGCAGTTCTTC.